The clone carrying this TCR beta chain was seen many times. The record originates from a study of T cells in Graves' hyperthyroidism and ophthalmopathy. The source material, RNA transcripts, was used to amplify TCR beta CDR3 regions. Using the HTBI primer set, a first-round RT-PCR was run on the TCR CDR3. A single record per CDR3 protein comes from TCRdb applying MiXCR to the multiplex PCR reads. The sample holds 600,000 to 700,000 distinct CDR3 sequences; approximately 42% are singletons and the top ten take about 7%. Germline-derived CDR1 and CDR2 are SGDLS and YYNGEE. The V and J ends lost 0 bases and 6 bases respectively, with 10 bases between them. The CDR3 runs 13 residues.

The material sequenced was peripheral blood or thyroid tissue (not recorded which). The TCR sequence derives from an adult man with Graves' disease, either hyperthyroidism or ophthalmopathy (not recorded which). J is TRBJ2-7 and V is TRBV9, with D tentatively TRBD2 (5 bases). CDR3: CASSVEWAGEQYF. The CDR3 region has the DNA TGTGCCAGCAGCGTAGAGTGGGCGGGCGAGCAGTACTTC. Full variable domain (remainder filled in from reference TRBV9 and TRBJ2-7): DSGVTQTPKHLITATGQRVTLRCSPRSGDLSVYWYQQSLDQGLQFLIQYYNGEERAKGNILERFSAQQFPDLHSELNLSSLELGDSALYFCASSVEWAGEQYFGPGTRLTVT.